These 15 T cell receptor beta chains were all obtained from the same sample, sequenced in a study of Tregs in tolerant kidney transplant recipients. Clones were sequenced by immunoSEQ multiplex PCR, and TCRdb holds only the in-frame ones, with some missing. The sample consists of around 230,000 clones, approximately 84% of them appearing once. Sequenced input: CD4+ T cells from blood. The receptors here all came from a human donor in good health.

This sequence joins TRBV21-1 and TRBJ2-7; no DNA check was done on the table's D call, TRBD2. TRBV21-1 is deemed a pseudogene. The CDR3 consists of 13 residues. The DNA for the CDR3 is TGTGCCAGCATAGCGGAACCCTCCTACGAGCAGTACTTC. Protein: CASIAEPSYEQYF.

The chain recombines TRBV6-1 with TRBJ1-2; D is perhaps TRBD1 (5 bases). V was clipped by 7 bases and J by 12 bases, with 21 bases between them. The CDR3 is 13 amino acids. CDR1 is MNHNS and CDR2 is SASEGT in the germline V gene. CDR3 amino acids: CASKRDADGEHTF. CDR3 in DNA: TGTGCCAGCAAGCGGGACGCAGATGGGGAACACACCTTC.

This sequence joins TRBV18 and TRBJ2-7; 7 bases fit TRBD1. This CDR3 contains 16 residues. Trimming took 0 bases from V and 2 from J; bases not matched to a gene: 7. In germline, CDR1 is KGHSH, CDR2 LQKENI. CDR3 loop: CASSPPSGQGAYEQYF. The CDR3 nucleotides read TGTGCCAGCTCACCACCGTCGGGCCAGGGGGCCTACGAGCAGTACTTC.

The CDR3 region is CASTKLRDNYEQYF. The CDR3 DNA sequence: TGTGCCAGCACCAAACTCAGGGACAACTACGAGCAGTACTTC. This sequence joins TRBV7-8 and TRBJ2-7; a possible D gene is TRBD1 (6 bases). The CDR3 runs 14 residues. The V gene lost 7 bases and the J gene lost 3 bases, with 16 bases spanning the gap. Germline CDR1 reads SGHVS; CDR2 reads FQNEAQ. Looking up the rest from reference TRBV7-8 and TRBJ2-7 gives the full variable domain: GAGVSQSPRYKVAKRGQDVALRCDPISGHVSLFWYQQALGQGPEFLTYFQNEAQLDKSGLPSDRFFAERPEGSVSTLKIQRTQQEDSAVYLCASTKLRDNYEQYFGPGTRLTVT.

The V and J genes are TRBV2 and TRBJ2-5; 10 bases line up with TRBD2. This CDR3 region has 14 residues. Germline CDR1 reads SNHLY; CDR2 reads FYNNEI. Trimming cost V 4 bases and J 5 bases; bases outside gene matches: 4. The CDR3 region is CASSAGTSAETQYF. In DNA, the CDR3 is TGTGCCAGCAGTGCCGGGACTAGCGCGGAGACCCAGTACTTC.

CDR3 nucleotides: TGTGCCAGCTCACCGAGGACGGGACTAGCGGGAGAGGAGCAGTACTTC. This sequence encodes CASSPRTGLAGEEQYF. The rearrangement uses TRBV18 and TRBJ2-7, with 14 positions matching TRBD2. The CDR3 contains 16 residues. CDR1 is KGHSH, CDR2 LQKENI, per germline. V lost 3 bases, J lost 7 bases, and 8 bases stayed unmatched.

CDR3: CASSLASGNSPLHF. Here the CDR3 DNA reads TGTGCCAGCAGCTTGGCGTCGGGTAATTCACCCCTCCACTTT. The V gene is TRBV5-8, the J gene TRBJ1-6; D is unclear. V was cut by 0 bases and J by 6 bases, with 7 bases left in between. Germline V gene data show CDR1 as SGHTS and CDR2 as YDEGEE. The CDR3 spans 14 residues.

The chain joins TRBV10-2 to TRBJ2-1; possibly TRBD1 or TRBD2 for D (5 bases each). Between the trimmed V and J ends, which lost 4 bases and 0 bases, there was a span of 10 bases. The germline V gene has CDR1 WSHSY and CDR2 SAAADI. The CDR3 covers 15 residues. The DNA of the CDR3 is TGCGCCAGCAGTGGAGGGGTTAGCTCCTACAATGAGCAGTTCTTC. Translating it yields CASSGGVSSYNEQFF.

A remark on this clone: A read error may account for a junction end that differs from germline. This rearrangement joins TRBV7-7 to TRBJ2-5; tentative D call: TRBD2 (5 bases). CDR3 size: 13 residues. The V gene's germline CDR1 is SSHAT and CDR2 FNYEAQ (reference sequence). CDR3 coding DNA: TGTGCTAGCAGCTTAGAACTAGAGTATGTCCAGTACTTC. As protein: CASSLELEYVQYF.

The rearrangement uses TRBV7-2 and TRBJ1-1; 9 bases match TRBD1. Germline CDR1 is SGHTA and CDR2 is FQGNSA. Trimming cost V 2 bases and J 7 bases; bases outside gene matches: 8. The CDR3 has 15 residues. CDR3 bases: TGTGCCAGCAGCTTATCGGACAGGGGCATTTATGAAGCTTTCTTT. Amino acid sequence: CASSLSDRGIYEAFF.

The V gene is TRBV9, the J gene TRBJ2-1, with 9 bases fitting TRBD1. V dropped 3 bases and J dropped 5; count of bases not matched to a gene: 6. Per germline, CDR1 SGDLS and CDR2 YYNGEE. The CDR3 has 15 residues. Written as DNA, the CDR3 is TGTGCCAGCAGCGGCCGGGACAGGGAGGACAATGAGCAGTTCTTC. Translating it yields CASSGRDREDNEQFF.

The CDR3 sequence is CASKTGANTGELFF. In nucleotides, the CDR3 is TGCGCCAGCAAGACAGGAGCCAACACCGGGGAGCTGTTTTTT. This chain links TRBV5-1 with TRBJ2-2, with a weak D call TRBD1 (6 bases). The CDR3 covers 14 residues. The V gene lost 6 bases and the J gene lost 2 bases, with 11 bases spanning the gap. In germline, CDR1 is SGHRS, CDR2 YFSETQ.

The table lists this clone with a few counts. The rearrangement uses TRBV10-1 and TRBJ1-2, with D uncertain. The CDR3 has 13 residues. Germline CDR1 and CDR2: WNHNN and SYGVQD (reference sequence). V lost 4 bases, J lost 6 bases, and 12 bases lay in between. CDR3 nucleotide sequence: TGCGCCAGCAGTGGCCGACGAGAGGATGGCTACACCTTC. Its translation is CASSGRREDGYTF.

This chain joins TRBV7-9 and TRBJ1-4; 9 bases agree with TRBD1. The CDR3 is 16 residues long. With V trimmed by 0 bases and J by 7 bases, 6 bases remained unmatched. Germline V gene data show CDR1 as SEHNR and CDR2 as FQNEAQ (reference sequence). The CDR3 DNA is TGTGCCAGCAGCTTAGCGGTGGGACAGGGAAGTGAAAAACTGTTTTTT. Protein sequence: CASSLAVGQGSEKLFF.

This clone appeared a few times. This chain joins TRBV6-6 and TRBJ1-6; D remains ambiguous. Trimming took 6 bases from V and 7 from J, leaving 13 bases between them. Germline V gene lookup returns CDR1 MNHNY and CDR2 SVGAGI (reference sequence). The CDR3 spans 14 residues. DNA for the CDR3: TGTGCCAGCAGCCCCAACTCTAAAAATTCACCCCTCCACTTT. It is translated as CASSPNSKNSPLHF.